This T cell receptor (beta chain) appears in the sequencing data of a study of T cell responses to AZD1222 COVID-19 vaccine. Study results and limitations: Targets within unmutated variant regions were reportedly found for nearly half of spike-specific TCRs. Spike-specific TCR breadth and depth grew following two AZD1222 doses. At study baseline, merely five or six AZD1222 recipients were seropositive. All repertoire sampling was performed exclusively after the peak T cell response.

CDR1 is SNHLY and CDR2 is FYNNEI in the germline V gene. V was pared by 2 bases and J by 4 bases, with 9 bases between. The CDR3 runs 14 residues. The table came from immunoSEQ multiplex PCR; TCRdb's copy has only in-frame clones and leaves some out. The repertoire has about 56,000 clones, about 90% of them found once; the top ten carry over 12%. Remarks on this clone: Its target is unknown.

This receptor was taken from an adult in good health. V is TRBV2 and J is TRBJ1-5; no clear D gene. This specimen consisted of peripheral blood, obtained on day 0 of AZD1222 vaccination. The CDR3 DNA follows: TGTGCCAGCAGTGAATGGACCATAAATCAGCCCCAGCATTTT. This sequence encodes CASSEWTINQPQHF.